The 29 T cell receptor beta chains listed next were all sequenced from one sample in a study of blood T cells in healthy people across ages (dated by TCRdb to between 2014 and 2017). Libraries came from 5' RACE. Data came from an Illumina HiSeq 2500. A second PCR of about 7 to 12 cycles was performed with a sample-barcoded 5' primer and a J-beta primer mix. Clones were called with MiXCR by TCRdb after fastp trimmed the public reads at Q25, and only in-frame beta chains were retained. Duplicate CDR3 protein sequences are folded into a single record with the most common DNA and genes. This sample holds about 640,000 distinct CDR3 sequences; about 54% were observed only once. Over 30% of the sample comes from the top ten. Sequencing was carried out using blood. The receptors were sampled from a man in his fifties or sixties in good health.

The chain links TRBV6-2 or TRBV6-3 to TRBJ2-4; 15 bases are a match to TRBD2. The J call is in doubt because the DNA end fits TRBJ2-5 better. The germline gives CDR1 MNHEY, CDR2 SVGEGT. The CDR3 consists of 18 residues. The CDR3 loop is CASSPQPGLAGGQETQYF. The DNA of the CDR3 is TGTGCCAGCAGCCCTCAACCCGGACTAGCGGGGGGGCAAGAGACCCAGTACTTC.

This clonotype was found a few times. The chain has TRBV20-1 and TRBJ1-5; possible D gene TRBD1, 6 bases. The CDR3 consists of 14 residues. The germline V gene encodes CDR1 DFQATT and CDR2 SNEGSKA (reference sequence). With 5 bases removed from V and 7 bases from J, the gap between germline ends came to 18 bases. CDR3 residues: CSAGTGTIGQPQHF. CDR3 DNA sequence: TGCAGTGCTGGGACCGGGACAATCGGACAGCCCCAGCATTTT.

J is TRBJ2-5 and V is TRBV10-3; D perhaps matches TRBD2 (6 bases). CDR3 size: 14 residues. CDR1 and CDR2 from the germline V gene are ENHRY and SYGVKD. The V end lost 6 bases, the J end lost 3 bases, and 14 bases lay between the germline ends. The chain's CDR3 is CAIRSGGEKETQYF. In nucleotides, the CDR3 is TGTGCCATCAGATCGGGCGGGGAGAAAGAGACCCAGTACTTC.

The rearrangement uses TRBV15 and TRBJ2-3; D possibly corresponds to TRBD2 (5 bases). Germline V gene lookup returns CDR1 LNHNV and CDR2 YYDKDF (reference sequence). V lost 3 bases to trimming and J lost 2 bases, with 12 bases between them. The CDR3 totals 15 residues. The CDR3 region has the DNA TGTGCCACCAGCAGGAGGACGGGGAACACAGATACGCAGTATTTT. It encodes CATSRRTGNTDTQYF.

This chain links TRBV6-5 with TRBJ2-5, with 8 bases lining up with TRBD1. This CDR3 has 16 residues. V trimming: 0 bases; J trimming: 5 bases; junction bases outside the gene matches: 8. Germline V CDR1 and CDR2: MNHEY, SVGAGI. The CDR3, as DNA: TGTGCCAGCAGTTACTCCGGACAGGGTCTTTGGGAGACCCAGTACTTC. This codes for CASSYSGQGLWETQYF.

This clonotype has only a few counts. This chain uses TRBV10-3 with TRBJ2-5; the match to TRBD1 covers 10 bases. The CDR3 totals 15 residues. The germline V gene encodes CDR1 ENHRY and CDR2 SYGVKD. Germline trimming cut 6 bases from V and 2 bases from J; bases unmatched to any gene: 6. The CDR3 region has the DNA TGTGCCATCAGGGCAGACAGGGGGCATCAAGAGACCCAGTACTTC. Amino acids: CAIRADRGHQETQYF.

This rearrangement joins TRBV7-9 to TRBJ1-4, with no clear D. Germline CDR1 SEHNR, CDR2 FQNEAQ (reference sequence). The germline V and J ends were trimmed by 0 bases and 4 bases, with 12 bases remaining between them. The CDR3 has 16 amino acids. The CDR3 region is CASSLAPHTNNEKLFF. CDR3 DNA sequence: TGTGCCAGCAGCTTAGCGCCTCACACCAATAATGAAAAACTGTTTTTT. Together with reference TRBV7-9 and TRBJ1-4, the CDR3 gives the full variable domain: DTGVSQNPRHKITKRGQNVTFRCDPISEHNRLYWYRQTLGQGPEFLTYFQNEAQLEKSRLLSDRFSAERPKGSFSTLEIQRTEQGDSAMYLCASSLAPHTNNEKLFFGSGTQLSVL.

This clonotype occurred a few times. CDR3 loop: CATSRELGQTAYGYTF. The CDR3 DNA reads as TGTGCCACCAGCAGAGAGTTGGGACAGACGGCTTATGGCTACACCTTC. The rearrangement links TRBV15 to TRBJ1-2; 7 positions match TRBD1. Germline loops: CDR1 LNHNV, CDR2 YYDKDF (reference sequence). With 0 bases clipped from V and 5 bases from J, the junction kept 9 bases outside the gene matches. The CDR3 is made up of 16 amino acids. The full variable domain, in which reference TRBV15 and TRBJ1-2 provide the parts outside the CDR3, is DAMVIQNPRYQVTQFGKPVTLSCSQTLNHNVMYWYQQKSSQAPKLLFHYYDKDFNNEADTPDNFQSRRPNTSFCFLDIRSPGLGDTAMYLCATSRELGQTAYGYTFGSGTRLTVV.

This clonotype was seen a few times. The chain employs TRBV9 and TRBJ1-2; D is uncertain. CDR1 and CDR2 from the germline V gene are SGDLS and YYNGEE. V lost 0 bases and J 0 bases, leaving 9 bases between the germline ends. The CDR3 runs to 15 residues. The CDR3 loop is CASSVEAGANYGYTF. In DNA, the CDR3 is TGTGCCAGCAGCGTAGAGGCAGGAGCTAACTATGGCTACACCTTC. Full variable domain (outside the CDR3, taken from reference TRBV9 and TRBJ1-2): DSGVTQTPKHLITATGQRVTLRCSPRSGDLSVYWYQQSLDQGLQFLIQYYNGEERAKGNILERFSAQQFPDLHSELNLSSLELGDSALYFCASSVEAGANYGYTFGSGTRLTVV.

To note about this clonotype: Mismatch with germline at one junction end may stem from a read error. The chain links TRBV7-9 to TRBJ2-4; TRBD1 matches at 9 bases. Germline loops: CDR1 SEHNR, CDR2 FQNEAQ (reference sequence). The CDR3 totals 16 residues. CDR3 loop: CTSSLISGTGPNIQYF. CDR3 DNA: TGTACCAGCAGCCTTATATCCGGGACAGGGCCAAACATTCAGTACTTC. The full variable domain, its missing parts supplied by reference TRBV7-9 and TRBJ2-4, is DTGVSQNPRHKITKRGQNVTFRCDPISEHNRLYWYRQTLGQGPEFLTYFQNEAQLEKSRLLSDRFSAERPKGSFSTLEIQRTEQGDSAMYLCTSSLISGTGPNIQYFGAGTRLSVL.

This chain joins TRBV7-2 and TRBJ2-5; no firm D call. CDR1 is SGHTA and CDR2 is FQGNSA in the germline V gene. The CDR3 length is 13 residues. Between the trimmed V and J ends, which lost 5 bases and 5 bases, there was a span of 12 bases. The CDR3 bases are TGTGCCAGCAGCGGACGGATCACGGAGACCCAGTACTTC. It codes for CASSGRITETQYF.

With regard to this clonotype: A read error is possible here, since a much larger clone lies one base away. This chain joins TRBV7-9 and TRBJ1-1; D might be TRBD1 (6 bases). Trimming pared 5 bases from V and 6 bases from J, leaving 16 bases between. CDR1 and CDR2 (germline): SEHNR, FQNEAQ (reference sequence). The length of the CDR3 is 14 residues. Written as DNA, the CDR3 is TGTGCCAGCAGCGTAAGACGGGGGCTTGCTGAAGCTTTCTTT. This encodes CASSVRRGLAEAFF.

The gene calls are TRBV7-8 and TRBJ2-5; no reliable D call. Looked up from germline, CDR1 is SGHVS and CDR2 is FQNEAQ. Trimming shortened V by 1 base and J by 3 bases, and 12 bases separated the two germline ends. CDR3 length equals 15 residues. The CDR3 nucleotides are TGTGCCAGCAGCTTAGGGGCAGCCAATGAAGAGACCCAGTACTTC. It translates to CASSLGAANEETQYF.

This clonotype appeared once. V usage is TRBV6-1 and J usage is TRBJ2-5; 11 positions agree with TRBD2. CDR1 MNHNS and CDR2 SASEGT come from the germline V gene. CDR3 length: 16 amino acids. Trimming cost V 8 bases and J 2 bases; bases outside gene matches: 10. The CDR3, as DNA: TGTGCCAGCGCCGGGCTAGCGGGGGGCCGACAAGAGACCCAGTACTTC. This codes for CASAGLAGGRQETQYF.

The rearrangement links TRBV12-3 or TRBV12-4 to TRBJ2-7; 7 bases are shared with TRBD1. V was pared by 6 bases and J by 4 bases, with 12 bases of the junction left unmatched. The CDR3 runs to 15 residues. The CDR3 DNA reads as TGTGCCAGCAGCCAGAGGGACAGTGGGTTATACGAGCAGTACTTC. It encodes CASSQRDSGLYEQYF.

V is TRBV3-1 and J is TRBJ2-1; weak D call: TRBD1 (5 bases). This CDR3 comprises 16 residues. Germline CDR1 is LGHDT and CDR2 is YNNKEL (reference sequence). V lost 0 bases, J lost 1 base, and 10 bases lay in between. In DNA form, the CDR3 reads TGTGCCAGCAGCCAAGAAGGGGTGGGGTCCTACAATGAGCAGTTCTTC. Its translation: CASSQEGVGSYNEQFF.

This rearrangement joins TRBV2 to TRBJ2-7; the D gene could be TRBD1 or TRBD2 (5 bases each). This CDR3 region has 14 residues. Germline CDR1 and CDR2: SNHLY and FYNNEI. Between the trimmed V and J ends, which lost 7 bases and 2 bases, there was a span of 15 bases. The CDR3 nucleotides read TGTGCCAGCACCAAAGAGGGGCTCACCTACGAGCAGTACTTC. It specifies CASTKEGLTYEQYF. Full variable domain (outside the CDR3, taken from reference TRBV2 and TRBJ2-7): EPEVTQTPSHQVTQMGQEVILRCVPISNHLYFYWYRQILGQKVEFLVSFYNNEISEKSEIFDDQFSVERPDGSNFTLKIRSTKLEDSAMYFCASTKEGLTYEQYFGPGTRLTVT.

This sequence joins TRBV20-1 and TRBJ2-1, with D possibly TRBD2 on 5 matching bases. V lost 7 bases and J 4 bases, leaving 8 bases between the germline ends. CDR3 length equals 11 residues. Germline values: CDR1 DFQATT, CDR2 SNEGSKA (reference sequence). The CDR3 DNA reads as TGCAGTGTCCCGGGGTACAATGAGCAGTTCTTC. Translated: CSVPGYNEQFF.

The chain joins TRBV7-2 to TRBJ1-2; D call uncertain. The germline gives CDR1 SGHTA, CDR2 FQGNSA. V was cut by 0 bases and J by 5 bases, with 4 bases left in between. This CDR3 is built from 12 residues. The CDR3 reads CASSLAHYGYTF. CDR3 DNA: TGTGCCAGCAGCTTAGCCCATTATGGCTACACCTTC.

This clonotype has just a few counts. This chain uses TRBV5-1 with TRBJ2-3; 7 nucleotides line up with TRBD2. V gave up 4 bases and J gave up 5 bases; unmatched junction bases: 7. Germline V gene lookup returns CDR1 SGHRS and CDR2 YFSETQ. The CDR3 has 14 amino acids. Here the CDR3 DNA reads TGCGCCAGCAGCCCCGCTCGGGGGGAAGATACGCAGTATTTT. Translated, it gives CASSPARGEDTQYF. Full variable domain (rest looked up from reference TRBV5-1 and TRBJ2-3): KAGVTQTPRYLIKTRGQQVTLSCSPISGHRSVSWYQQTPGQGLQFLFEYFSETQRNKGNFPGRFSGRQFSNSRSEMNVSTLELGDSALYLCASSPARGEDTQYFGPGTRLTVL.

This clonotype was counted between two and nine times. CDR3 in DNA: TGTGCCAGCAGCCGATTCGGGACAGGGACCTGGGAAGCTTTCTTT. Translated, it gives CASSRFGTGTWEAFF. This chain uses TRBV4-2 with TRBJ1-1, with 9 bases identical to TRBD1. CDR1 LGHNA and CDR2 YNFKEQ come from the germline V gene. The V segment lost 4 bases and the J segment 8 bases; nucleotides outside the gene matches: 11. There are 15 residues in the CDR3.

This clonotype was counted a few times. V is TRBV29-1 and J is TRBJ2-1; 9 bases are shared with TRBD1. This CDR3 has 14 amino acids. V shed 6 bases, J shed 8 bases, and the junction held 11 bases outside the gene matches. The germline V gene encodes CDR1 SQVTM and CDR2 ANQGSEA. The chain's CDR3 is CSVSRTGEWDEQFF. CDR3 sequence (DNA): TGCAGCGTGAGCCGGACAGGGGAGTGGGATGAGCAGTTCTTC.

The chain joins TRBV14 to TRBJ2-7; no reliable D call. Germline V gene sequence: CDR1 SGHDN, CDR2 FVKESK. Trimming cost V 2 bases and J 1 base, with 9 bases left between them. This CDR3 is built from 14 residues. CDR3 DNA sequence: TGTGCCAGCAGCCAAAGGGTGCAATCCTACGAGCAGTACTTC. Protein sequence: CASSQRVQSYEQYF.

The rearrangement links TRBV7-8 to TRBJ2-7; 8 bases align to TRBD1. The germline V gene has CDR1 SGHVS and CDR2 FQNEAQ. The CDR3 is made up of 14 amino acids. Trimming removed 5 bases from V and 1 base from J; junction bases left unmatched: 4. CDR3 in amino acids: CASSRQGRSYEQYF. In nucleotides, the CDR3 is TGTGCCAGCAGCCGACAGGGGAGGTCCTACGAGCAGTACTTC.

CDR3 loop: CAINREGASPLHF. Written as DNA, the CDR3 is TGTGCCATCAACAGGGAAGGCGCTTCACCCCTCCACTTT. The V gene is TRBV10-3, the J gene TRBJ1-6, with D maybe TRBD1 (6 bases). The length of the CDR3 is 13 residues. Germline V lookup: CDR1 ENHRY, CDR2 SYGVKD. The ends were cut back, 7 bases at V and 9 bases at J, with 13 bases in the middle.

In nucleotides, the CDR3 is TGTGCCAGCAGCTTCGGGGCAGGATGGTACGAGCAGTACTTC. This encodes CASSFGAGWYEQYF. The chain has TRBV7-2 and TRBJ2-5; D is perhaps TRBD1 or TRBD2 (5 bases each). The end of the DNA aligns better with TRBJ2-7, so the J call may be wrong. CDR1 and CDR2 from the germline V gene are SGHTA and FQGNSA. There are 14 residues in the CDR3.

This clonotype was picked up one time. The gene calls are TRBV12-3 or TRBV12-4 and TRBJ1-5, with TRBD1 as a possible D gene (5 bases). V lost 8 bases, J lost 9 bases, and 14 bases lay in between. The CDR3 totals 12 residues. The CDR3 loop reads CASQTDRRPQHF. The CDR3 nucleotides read TGTGCCAGCCAGACAGACCGGCGGCCCCAGCATTTT.

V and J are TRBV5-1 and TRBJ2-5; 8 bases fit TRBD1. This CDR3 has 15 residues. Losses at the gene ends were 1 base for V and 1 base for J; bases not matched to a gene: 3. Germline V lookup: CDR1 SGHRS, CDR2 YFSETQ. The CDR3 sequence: CASSLYRGIQETQYF. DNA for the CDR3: TGCGCCAGCAGCTTGTACAGGGGGATCCAAGAGACCCAGTACTTC.

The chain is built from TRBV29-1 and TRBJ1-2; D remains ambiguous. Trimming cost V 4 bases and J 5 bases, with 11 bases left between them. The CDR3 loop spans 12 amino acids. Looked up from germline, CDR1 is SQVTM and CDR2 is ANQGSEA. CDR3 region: CSVGSYAYGYTF. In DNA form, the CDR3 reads TGCAGCGTTGGATCGTATGCTTATGGCTACACCTTC.